Listed below are T cell receptor beta chains from one sample, sequenced in a study of shared clonotypes between healthy human individuals. Using immunoSEQ multiplex PCR, the repertoire was profiled, and TCRdb retains in-frame clones only, with some absent. The data show about 1.1 million clones, with approximately 80% seen just once and 0.4% to 0.55% held by the top ten. The specimen was memory CD4+ T cells from PBMCs. The receptors shown here come from a man aged 18 to 29 in good health. Some clones in this sample may be carry-over from other donors' samples. Both conserved end residues are part of each CDR3. D genes are given only for firm matches.

>TRBJ2-7|.|TRBV7-2
CASSLSPVYEQYF
>TRBJ2-7|.|TRBV5-1
CASSLALGADEQYF
>TRBJ2-3|.|TRBV5-1
CASNRDGTTDTQYF
>TRBJ2-7|TRBD2|TRBV7-2
CASSLGLAGVYEQYF
>TRBJ2-1|.|TRBV9
CASSVDGGEQFF
>TRBJ2-5|.|TRBV27
CASSRGPRETQYF
>TRBJ1-3|.|TRBV29-1
CSVGLRQADTIYF
>TRBJ2-7|TRBD1|TRBV10-3
CAISEWDRSSYEQYF
>TRBJ2-2|.|TRBV28
CASSLATGELFF
>TRBJ2-7|TRBD1|TRBV6-1
CASRDHRGPDEQYF
>TRBJ1-5|.|TRBV2
CASSSQGRSNQPQHF
>TRBJ1-1|.|TRBV7-9
CASSLGTEAFF
>TRBJ2-4|.|TRBV2
CASSENLQRADYF
>TRBJ2-1|TRBD2|TRBV5-1
CASSLVGGNSGRDEQFF
>TRBJ2-7|.|TRBV5-8
CASSLGPGQRYEQYF
>TRBJ2-1|.|TRBV6-5
CASSYRGISYNEQFF
>TRBJ2-7|.|TRBV28
CASSSPGRPTDYEQYF
>TRBJ1-2|.|TRBV6-1
CASSEALDSYGYTF
>TRBJ1-1|.|TRBV5-1
CASSSQGGDTEAFF
>TRBJ1-4|.|TRBV19
CASSKTRGEKLFF
>TRBJ2-3|.|TRBV11-2
CASSSGQTDTQYF
>TRBJ2-1|TRBD2|TRBV5-1
CASSLAHGAGGHEQFF
>TRBJ1-1|.|TRBV28
CASSLSGRDRAKAFF
>TRBJ1-2|TRBD1|TRBV18
CASSPGAGGSGYTF
>TRBJ2-5|.|TRBV11-2
CASSLGDARQETQYF
>TRBJ2-2|TRBD1|TRBV23-1
CASSHTRQGGTGELFF
>TRBJ2-5|.|TRBV21-1
CASSKRFRPILGTQYF
>TRBJ2-1|TRBD2|TRBV19
CASTPGGWREYNEQFF
>TRBJ2-3|TRBD2|TRBV7-2
CASSRVGGLGTDTQYF
>TRBJ1-1|.|TRBV7-9
CASSLGRIQQGEAFF
>TRBJ2-7|.|TRBV11-3
CASSTRTGYEQYF
>TRBJ1-2|.|TRBV19
CASSMHLRTNYGYTF
>TRBJ2-2|TRBD2|TRBV5-1
CASSLRPVGEGNTGELFF
>TRBJ2-7|.|TRBV5-4
CASSPSGSSYEQYF
>TRBJ2-3|TRBD1|TRBV10-3
CAISDPGQGRETQYF
>TRBJ2-5|.|TRBV7-6
CASSLDRQGGLGETQYF
>TRBJ1-2|.|TRBV15
CATSQDTNYGYTF
>TRBJ2-3|.|TRBV7-2
CASSLATWQQGTQYF
>TRBJ2-7|.|TRBV2
CASSRGQYEQYF
>TRBJ2-3|TRBD2|TRBV29-1
CSQRTSGSSDTQYF
>TRBJ1-2|.|TRBV21-1
CASSKSKGPANYGYTF
>TRBJ1-5|.|TRBV9
CASSGPGASKPQHF
>TRBJ2-5|TRBD2|TRBV9
CASSVRGQETQYF
>TRBJ1-5|.|TRBV6-5
CASSYSKNQPQHF
>TRBJ2-5|TRBD1|TRBV18
CASSPQSGGPQETQYF